The sequence of this T cell receptor beta chain was determined in a study of blood T cell repertoires in COVID-19. Study-wide context: The United States, Italy and Spain supplied acute and convalescent COVID-19 samples. T cells, B-cell-depleted T cells, or PBMCs supplied cDNA or gDNA.

Source study methods: Quantification of nucleated cells was approximated via reference gene primer amplification. The table came from immunoSEQ multiplex PCR; TCRdb's copy has only in-frame clones and leaves some out. The V and J calls and clone size are taken from that table; D and trimming were inferred from the DNA. Of about 180,000 clones listed, about 82% are singletons. The CDR3 extends over 15 amino acids. In germline, CDR1 is GTSNPN, CDR2 SVGIG (reference sequence). V was clipped by 0 bases and J by 6 bases, with 12 bases between them. The chain combines TRBV30 with TRBJ1-6, with D maybe TRBD1 (5 bases). The receptor was isolated from a man between 65 and 85 years old with active or convalescent COVID-19. Sequenced input: peripheral blood. The DNA for the CDR3 is TGTGCCTGGAGTGTTTTGGGGACTCCTAATTCACCCCTCCACTTT. Translating it yields CAWSVLGTPNSPLHF.